This T cell receptor (beta chain) emerged from a study of graft-versus-host responses after intestinal transplantation. Overall study: Anti-thymocyte globulin was used for induction in all recipients, who then took tacrolimus and steroids for approximately 3 years.

The CDR3 has 13 amino acids. Looked up from germline, CDR1 is SQVTM and CDR2 is ANQGSEA. V dropped 4 bases and J dropped 3 bases, with 13 bases sitting between them. General observations from the study: Recipient marrow harbored GvH clones, some of which surfaced first in ileum or blood.

Libraries were prepared by immunoSEQ multiplex PCR; TCRdb keeps only in-frame clonotypes and omits some of them. The sample contains 13,000 or so clones, about 36% of which appear only once. The chain uses TRBV29-1 and TRBJ2-7; a weak D match, TRBD1 (5 bases). The receptor was derived from a human patient who received an intestinal transplant. This specimen consisted of alloreactive CD4+ T cells from a mixed lymphocyte reaction culture, obtained before intestinal transplant. Subset given: CFSE-low proliferating T cells sorted from roughly 6-day pre-transplant mixed lymphocyte reaction (GvH or HvG direction). The CDR3 coding sequence is TGCAGCGTTGCGAGCAGGGAAAACTACGAGCAGTACTTC. Amino acid sequence: CSVASRENYEQYF.